The rows below give T cell receptor beta chains drawn from one sample of a study of blood T cell repertoires in COVID-19. TCRdb's copy holds only in-frame clones and misses some; the assay was immunoSEQ multiplex PCR. This table holds 170,000 or so clones, just over 85% found once. Sequenced sample: PBMCs or T cells enriched from blood (not recorded which). The origin of the receptors is a woman aged 18-29 years who had recovered from COVID-19. Both conserved end residues are part of each CDR3. D genes are given only for firm matches. A row's size may be missing; if present it is once, few, many or a size class.

clone size	D gene	CDR3 length	V gene	J gene	CDR3 DNA	CDR3 protein
-	TRBD2	12	TRBV6-1	TRBJ2-4	TGTGCCAGCAGTGATCTACGCGGGAGCCAGTACTTC	CASSDLRGSQYF
-	-	15	TRBV4-2	TRBJ1-1	TGTGCCAGCAGCCAAGGGTCCGGGGAGGGGACTGAAGCTTTCTTT	CASSQGSGEGTEAFF
-	-	15	TRBV11-2	TRBJ2-5	TGTGCCAGCAGCTTAGGAAGGACAGCTCAAGAGACCCAGTACTTC	CASSLGRTAQETQYF
few	-	14	TRBV4-1	TRBJ1-6	TGCGCCAGCAGCCAAGCCCTCAGGGGCTCACCCCTCCACTTT	CASSQALRGSPLHF
-	-	15	TRBV16	TRBJ2-7	TGTGCCAGCAGCCCGCAAGGCGGGGGCCAGGACGAGCAGTACTTC	CASSPQGGGQDEQYF
few	-	14	TRBV6-2/TRBV6-3	TRBJ2-1	TGTGCCAGCAGTCAAGAGAGCTCCTACAATGAGCAGTTCTTC	CASSQESSYNEQFF
-	-	13	TRBV5-6	TRBJ1-1	TGTGCCAGCAGCTTGGCATTGAACACTGAAGCTTTCTTT	CASSLALNTEAFF
once	TRBD1	14	TRBV28	TRBJ2-7	TGTGCCAGCAGCCACCGGACAGGGGGCTACGAGCAGTACTTC	CASSHRTGGYEQYF
-	TRBD1	12	TRBV5-1	TRBJ1-4	TGCGCCAGCAGCCCACAGGGGGAAAAACTGTTTTTT	CASSPQGEKLFF
-	-	10	TRBV19	TRBJ1-5	TGTGCCCCCCCGGGACAGCCCCAGCATTTT	CAPPGQPQHF
-	-	13	TRBV3-1/TRBV3-2	TRBJ1-5	TGTGCCAGCAGCCAATTCAGGGATTCGCCCCAGCATTTT	CASSQFRDSPQHF
-	TRBD2	15	TRBV4-1	TRBJ2-2	TGCGCCAGCAGCCAATGGACTAGCGGTACCGGGGAGCTGTTTTTT	CASSQWTSGTGELFF
-	TRBD1	16	TRBV7-9	TRBJ2-7	TGTGCCAGCAGCTTTTATTCGGGACAGCCCAACTACGAGCAGTACTTC	CASSFYSGQPNYEQYF
-	-	15	TRBV4-3	TRBJ1-2	TGCGCCAGCAGCCAAGATCCGGGAGCTAACTATGGCTACACCTTC	CASSQDPGANYGYTF
-	-	15	TRBV6-5	TRBJ2-7	TGTGCCAGCAGTTACTCTACACAGCCAACGTACGAGCAGTACTTC	CASSYSTQPTYEQYF
-	-	17	TRBV19	TRBJ2-7	TGTGCCAGTAGTATTATTGATCCGAGCGGGCGGACGTACGAGCAGTACTTC	CASSIIDPSGRTYEQYF
-	-	14	TRBV24-1	TRBJ2-1	TGTGCCACCAGTGATACCTACCCCGCTGATGAGCAGTTCTTC	CATSDTYPADEQFF
-	-	14	TRBV5-1	TRBJ1-2	TGCGCCAGCAGCTTGGTTGGCAGTCACTATGGCTACACCTTC	CASSLVGSHYGYTF
many	TRBD1	13	TRBV5-4	TRBJ1-2	TGTGCCAGCAGGGGGACAGGGGGCTATGGCTACACCTTC	CASRGTGGYGYTF
-	-	14	TRBV10-3	TRBJ2-7	TGTGCCACTCGTCCCGGGACAAGCTACTACGAGCAGTACTTC	CATRPGTSYYEQYF
-	-	13	TRBV5-1	TRBJ2-2	TGCGCCAGCAGCTTGGTCGGCACCGGGGAGCTGTTTTTT	CASSLVGTGELFF
-	-	13	TRBV19	TRBJ2-1	TGTGCCAGTAGTATAGATCAGGGGAATGAGCAGTTCTTC	CASSIDQGNEQFF
-	-	15	TRBV15	TRBJ2-6	TGTGCCACCAGCAGAGATCGTTCTGGGGCCAACGTCCTGACTTTC	CATSRDRSGANVLTF
-	TRBD2	16	TRBV11-3	TRBJ2-1	TGTGCCAGCAGCTTTCTAGCGGGGGCCGTTTGGAATGAGCAGTTCTTC	CASSFLAGAVWNEQFF
-	-	14	TRBV28	TRBJ2-7	TGTGCCAGTAAGGAGGGACAGAAGACCTACGAGCAGTACTTC	CASKEGQKTYEQYF
few	TRBD2	15	TRBV27	TRBJ2-7	TGTGCCAGCAGAACCACTAGCGGGAGCTCCTACGAGCAGTACTTC	CASRTTSGSSYEQYF
-	-	15	TRBV5-1	TRBJ2-5	TGCGCCAGCAGCTTGCTTGAGGGGGAGGGAAAGACCCAGTACTTC	CASSLLEGEGKTQYF
-	-	17	TRBV7-8	TRBJ1-5	TGTGCCAGCAGCTTATCTCGCGACTCTTGGGGGGATCAGCCCCAGCATTTT	CASSLSRDSWGDQPQHF
-	-	16	TRBV6-5	TRBJ1-6	TGTGCCAGCAGTTACTCACAGGGAGTAAAGGATTCACCCCTCCACTTT	CASSYSQGVKDSPLHF
-	-	11	TRBV5-4	TRBJ1-2	TGTGCCAGCAGCTTTAATTATGGCTACACCTTC	CASSFNYGYTF
-	-	14	TRBV6-5	TRBJ1-2	TGTGCCAGCAGTTCCCAGATAGGGGCCGCCGGCTACACCTTC	CASSSQIGAAGYTF
-	-	13	TRBV5-4	TRBJ2-3	TGTGCCAGCAGCCTCCGGGACTCCGATACGCAGTATTTT	CASSLRDSDTQYF
-	-	16	TRBV7-6	TRBJ1-4	TGTGCCAGCAGCTTAGTTCTGGGCCCCCCTAATGAAAAACTGTTTTTT	CASSLVLGPPNEKLFF
-	TRBD2	15	TRBV14	TRBJ2-2	TGTGCCAGCAGCCAAGGGCTAGCGGGAGTTGGGGAGCTGTTTTTT	CASSQGLAGVGELFF
-	TRBD2	14	TRBV3-1/TRBV3-2	TRBJ2-1	TGTGCCACCAGACTAGCGGGCGACTATGGGGAGCAGTTCTTC	CATRLAGDYGEQFF
-	TRBD2	14	TRBV5-5	TRBJ2-3	TGTGCCAGCAGCTTGATGGCTCGCGGGGGTACGCAGTATTTT	CASSLMARGGTQYF
-	TRBD2	16	TRBV19	TRBJ2-1	TGTGCCAGTAGTATTCCGGGACTAGCGGCATACAATGAGCAGTTCTTC	CASSIPGLAAYNEQFF
-	-	18	TRBV9	TRBJ1-1	TGTGCCAGCAGCCCCCGCCGGGGAGCCGACATAAAGAACACTGAAGCTTTCTTT	CASSPRRGADIKNTEAFF
once	TRBD1	14	TRBV28	TRBJ1-2	TGTGCCAGCAGTTTGGCCTCGACAGGGTATGGCTACACCTTC	CASSLASTGYGYTF
-	TRBD2	16	TRBV27	TRBJ2-3	TGTGCCAGCAGGACTAGCGGGGGGCGAGGCACAGATACGCAGTATTTT	CASRTSGGRGTDTQYF
-	-	13	TRBV30	TRBJ1-1	TGTGCCTGGGGCCCGGGGGGGGGCACTGAAGCTTTCTTT	CAWGPGGGTEAFF
-	-	14	TRBV5-1	TRBJ2-4	TGCGCCAGCAGCTTGGACAGGGCGAAGAACATTCAGTACTTC	CASSLDRAKNIQYF
-	-	13	TRBV27	TRBJ2-1	TGTGCCAGCAGACAGGGAACCTACAATGAGCAGTTCTTC	CASRQGTYNEQFF
few	-	12	TRBV7-9	TRBJ1-5	TGTGCCAGCAGCAACGGGGGTCAGCCCCAGCATTTT	CASSNGGQPQHF
-	TRBD1	13	TRBV29-1	TRBJ1-1	TGCAGCGTTCGCAAGGACAGGGGGTCTGAAGCTTTCTTT	CSVRKDRGSEAFF
-	-	12	TRBV9	TRBJ1-2	TGTGCCAGCGCCTCAGGGGCCAGCGGCTACACCTTC	CASASGASGYTF
-	-	16	TRBV13	TRBJ2-2	TGTGCCAGCAGCTACATCGGGATTCCGAACACCGGGGAGCTGTTTTTT	CASSYIGIPNTGELFF
-	-	12	TRBV5-1	TRBJ2-7	TGCGCCAGCAGCTTGGGTTCGGGCGAGCAGTACTTC	CASSLGSGEQYF
-	TRBD2	15	TRBV30	TRBJ2-3	TGTGCCTGGAGAGCTAGCGGGAGGTTGACAGATACGCAGTATTTT	CAWRASGRLTDTQYF